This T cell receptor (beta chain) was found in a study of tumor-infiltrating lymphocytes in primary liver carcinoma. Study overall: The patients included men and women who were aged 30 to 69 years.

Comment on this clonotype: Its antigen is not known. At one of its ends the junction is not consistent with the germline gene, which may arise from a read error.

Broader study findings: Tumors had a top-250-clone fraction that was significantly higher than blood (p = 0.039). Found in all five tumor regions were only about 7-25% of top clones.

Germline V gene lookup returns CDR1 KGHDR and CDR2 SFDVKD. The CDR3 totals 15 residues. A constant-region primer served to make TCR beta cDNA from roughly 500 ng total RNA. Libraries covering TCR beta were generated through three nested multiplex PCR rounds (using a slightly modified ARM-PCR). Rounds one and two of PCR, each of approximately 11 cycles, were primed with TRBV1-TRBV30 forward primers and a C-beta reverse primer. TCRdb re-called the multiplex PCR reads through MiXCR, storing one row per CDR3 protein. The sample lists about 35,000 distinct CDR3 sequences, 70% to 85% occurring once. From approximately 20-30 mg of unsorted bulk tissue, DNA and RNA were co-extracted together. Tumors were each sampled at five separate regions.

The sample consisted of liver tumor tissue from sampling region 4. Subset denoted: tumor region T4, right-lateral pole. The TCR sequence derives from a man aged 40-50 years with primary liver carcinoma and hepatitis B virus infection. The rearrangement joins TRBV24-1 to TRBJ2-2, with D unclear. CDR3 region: CATGDGDYDTGELFF. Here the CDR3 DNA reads TGTGCCACCGGTGATGGGGATTACGACACCGGGGAGCTGTTTTTT.